This TCR beta chain was recovered during a study of T cell responses to AZD1222 COVID-19 vaccine. Germline-derived CDR1 and CDR2 are MDHEN and SYDVKM. Trimming removed 4 bases from V and 4 bases from J, with 13 bases in between. The CDR3 length is 15 residues. The repertoire was sequenced with immunoSEQ multiplex PCR; TCRdb's copy has only in-frame clones and lacks some. The top ten clones hold roughly 12% of a sample with 110,000 to 150,000 clones, 85% to 95% of them seen once. The gene calls are TRBV28 and TRBJ1-4; D unresolved. Specimen: peripheral blood, collected after recovery from COVID-19. This clonotype was sampled from an adult who had recovered from COVID-19. The CDR3, as DNA: TGTGCCAGCAGTTCGCGGGTCAGATATAATGAAAAACTGTTTTTT. Amino acids: CASSSRVRYNEKLFF.